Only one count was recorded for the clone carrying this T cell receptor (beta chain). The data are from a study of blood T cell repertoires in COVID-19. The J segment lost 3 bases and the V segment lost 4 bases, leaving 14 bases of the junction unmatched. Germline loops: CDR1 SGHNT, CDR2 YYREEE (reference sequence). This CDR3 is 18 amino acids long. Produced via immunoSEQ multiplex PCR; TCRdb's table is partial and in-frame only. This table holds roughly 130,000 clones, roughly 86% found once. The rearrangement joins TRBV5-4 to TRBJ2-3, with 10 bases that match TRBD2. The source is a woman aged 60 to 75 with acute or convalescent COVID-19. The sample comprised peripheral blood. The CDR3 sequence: CASSPRRRSGRVTDTQYF. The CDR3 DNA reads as TGTGCCAGCAGCCCCCGCCGGAGAAGCGGGAGGGTAACAGATACGCAGTATTTT.